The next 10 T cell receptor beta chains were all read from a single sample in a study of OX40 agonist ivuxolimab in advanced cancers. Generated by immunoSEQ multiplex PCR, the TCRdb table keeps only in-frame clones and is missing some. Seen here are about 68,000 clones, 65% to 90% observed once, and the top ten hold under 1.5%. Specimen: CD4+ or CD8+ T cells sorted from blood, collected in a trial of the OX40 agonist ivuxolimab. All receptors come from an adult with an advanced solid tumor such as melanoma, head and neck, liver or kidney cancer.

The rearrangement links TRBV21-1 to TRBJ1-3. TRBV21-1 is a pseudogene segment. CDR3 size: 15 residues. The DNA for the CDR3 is TGTGCCAGCACGTCCGTAGATTACATTGGAAACACCATATATTTT. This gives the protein CASTSVDYIGNTIYF.

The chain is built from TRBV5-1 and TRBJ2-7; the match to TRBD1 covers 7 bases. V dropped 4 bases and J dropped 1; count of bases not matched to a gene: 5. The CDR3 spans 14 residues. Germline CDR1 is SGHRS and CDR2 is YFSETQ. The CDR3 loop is CASSRDSLSYEQYF. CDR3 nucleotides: TGCGCCAGCAGCCGGGACAGCCTTTCCTACGAGCAGTACTTC.

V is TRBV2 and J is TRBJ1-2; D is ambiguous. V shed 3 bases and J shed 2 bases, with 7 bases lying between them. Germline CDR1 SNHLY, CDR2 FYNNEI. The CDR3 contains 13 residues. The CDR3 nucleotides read TGTGCCAGCAGTGAGATGGGCAACTATGGCTACACCTTC. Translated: CASSEMGNYGYTF.

CDR3 in DNA: TGTGCCAGCACCAACGGGGATCGGAATTCACCCCTCCACTTT. Translating it yields CASTNGDRNSPLHF. V usage is TRBV11-1 and J usage is TRBJ1-6, with no clear D. The CDR3 runs 14 residues. Trimming left V 7 bases short and J 7 bases short, with 14 bases between. Per germline, CDR1 SGHAT and CDR2 FQDESV (reference sequence).

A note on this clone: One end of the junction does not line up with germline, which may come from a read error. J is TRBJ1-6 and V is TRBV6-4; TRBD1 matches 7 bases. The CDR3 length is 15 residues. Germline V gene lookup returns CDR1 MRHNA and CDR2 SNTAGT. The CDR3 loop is CASSYSAGGHSPLHF. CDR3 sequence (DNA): TGTGCCAGCAGTTACTCTGCAGGGGGTCATTCACCCCTCCACTTT.

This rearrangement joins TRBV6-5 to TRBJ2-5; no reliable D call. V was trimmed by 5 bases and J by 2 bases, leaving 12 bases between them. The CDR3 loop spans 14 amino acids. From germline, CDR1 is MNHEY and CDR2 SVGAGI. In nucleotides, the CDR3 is TGTGCCAGCAGTCACCCAAATTATCAAGAGACCCAGTACTTC. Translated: CASSHPNYQETQYF.

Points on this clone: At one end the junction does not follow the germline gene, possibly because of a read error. In nucleotides, the CDR3 is TGCGCCAGCAGCCAAGAAGGGGGTTTT. This translates into CASSQEGGF. The V gene is TRBV4-1, the J gene TRBJ1-5; possible D gene TRBD1, 6 bases. Germline V gene lookup returns CDR1 MGHRA and CDR2 YSYEKL. There are 9 residues in the CDR3.

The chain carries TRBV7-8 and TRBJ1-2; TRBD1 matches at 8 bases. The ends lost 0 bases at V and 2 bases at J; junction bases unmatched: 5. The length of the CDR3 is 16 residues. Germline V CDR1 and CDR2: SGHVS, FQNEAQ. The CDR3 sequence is CASSLAGTGSNYGYTF. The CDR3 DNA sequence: TGTGCCAGCAGCTTAGCAGGGACAGGTTCGAACTATGGCTACACCTTC.

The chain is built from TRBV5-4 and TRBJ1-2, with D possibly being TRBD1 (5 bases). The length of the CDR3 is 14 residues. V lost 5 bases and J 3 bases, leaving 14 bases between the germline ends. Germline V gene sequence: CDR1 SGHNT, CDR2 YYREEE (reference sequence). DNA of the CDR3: TGTGCCAGCAGTCCCACCGGGGGTTACTATGGCTACACCTTC. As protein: CASSPTGGYYGYTF.

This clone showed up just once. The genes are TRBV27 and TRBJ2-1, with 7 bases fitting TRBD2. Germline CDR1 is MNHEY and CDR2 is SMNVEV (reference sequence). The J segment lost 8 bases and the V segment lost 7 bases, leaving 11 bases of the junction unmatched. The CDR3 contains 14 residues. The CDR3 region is CASKARGGFDEQFF. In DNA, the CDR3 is TGTGCCAGCAAGGCAAGGGGAGGGTTCGATGAGCAGTTCTTC.